The present entry profiles one TCR beta chain with its context. This clonotype came up many times. Which antigen it targets is not known. No much larger clone exists at a distance of one base, and base qualities are not known. This entry comes from a study of neurological immune-mediated disorders (dated by TCRdb to between 2018 and 2021). Regarding the research as a whole: Among the 34 multiple sclerosis patients, relapsing-remitting MS accounted for some 30 and secondary progressive MS accounted for 3. Peripheral blood TCR-beta repertoires from patients with HTLV-I-associated myelopathy (HAM/TSP), patients with multiple sclerosis, and healthy controls were compared in the study using UMI-based sequencing. Longitudinal samples, technical triplicates and paired sorted CD4+ and CD8+ T-cell subsets, alongside PBMC samples, were included among the roughly 98 TCR-beta libraries. Of the roughly 70 subjects in the cohort, about 14 were HAM/TSP patients, approximately 34 were multiple sclerosis patients, and approximately 20 were healthy controls. Overall results and qualifications from the work: No identical CDR3 amino acid sequences were found to be shared among expanded clones across subjects, suggesting that TCR-beta repertoires were private in all groups. No association of the MS cluster with clinical or MRI features was observed, and the need for larger cohorts was stated by the authors. TCR clonal expansion was highest in HAM/TSP patients and lowest in MS patients, with MS patients falling below even healthy controls. Phylogenetic analysis grouped repertoires from 18 of 34 MS patients into a cluster of related CDR3 sequences, suggesting a possible repertoire-level signature.

For unsorted PBMC libraries, 2 million PBMCs were used after storage in RNAlater at -80 degrees C until RNA extraction. The multiple sclerosis patients were enrolled in a US clinical protocol that evaluated disease progression with magnetic resonance imaging. Peripheral blood underwent Ficoll-Hypaque density gradient centrifugation to isolate PBMCs, which were then cryopreserved in liquid nitrogen. Clipping removes 5 bases from V and 5 bases from J, with 20 as the unmatched junction base count. CDR1 and CDR2, looked up from the germline V gene (reference sequence), are SEHNR and FQNEAQ. The cysteine opens and the phenylalanine closes a CDR3 of 18 amino acids. The retained sequence is limited to the CDR3, 54 bases, with the frame set at the first base. To synthesize cDNA, template-switch 5'RACE was performed with a primer carrying a 10-nucleotide random unique molecular identifier so that each TCR transcript was tagged. Each sequencing run produced over 180 million TCR-beta sequences covering 15-18 subjects. Total RNA was extracted with the RNeasy kit. Using the KAPA Real-time Library Amplification kit, TCR-beta VDJ regions were amplified with primers for the TCR constant region and the 5'RACE anchor. Sample indexes and Illumina adaptors were added in a first PCR, and a second PCR then increased library yield. After Ampure bead purification, the roughly 650 bp TCR product was size-selected on a 2% E-gel SizeSelection system. Library quality was checked on a Bioanalyzer, concentration was measured with Qubit, and libraries were quantified with the Kapa Library Quantification kit before pooling. Libraries were sequenced paired-end 2 x 150 bp on an Illumina HiSeq 2500. To increase sequence diversity, roughly 24-32% phiX was spiked into each library pool. The source study handled its data this way. The quality-filtered reads were processed with the UMI-based MiGEC pipeline, whose error correction step removed more than 80% of the raw TCR sequences. VDJ genes were aligned to IMGT germline references, and each clonotype was defined by a unique CDR3 amino acid sequence together with V-J genes. Clonal expansion, Shannon diversity and CDR3 relatedness were evaluated with VDJtools (CalcPairwiseDistances, ClusterSamples), while phylogenetic trees were built in CLCbio workbench. Using coefficient-of-variation modelling across technical triplicates, the study counted a clone as expanded if it had at least 8 unique UMIs. TCRdb reanalyzed the raw reads on its own, using fastp at Q25 for trimming and MiXCR for clone calling, and kept in-frame beta chains. Rows are combined by CDR3 protein, so each entry shows the most common genes and DNA. The V and J calls follow TCRdb's processing rather than the paper's. Across this sample there are about 59,000 distinct CDR3 sequences, with roughly 3.3% seen only once. Clones ranked in the top ten supply 3.1% of the sample.

What was sequenced was PBMCs. Recombination linked TRBV7-9 to TRBJ1-1, with 7 bases matching TRBD1. This TCR came from a woman aged 25 to 39 with multiple sclerosis. The CDR3 protein is CASSPLIGDRQGGTEAFF. Here is the DNA: TGTGCCAGCAGCCCTTTAATCGGGGATCGACAGGGAGGAACTGAAGCTTTCTTT.